This TCR beta chain stems from a study of vaccination and CD4 T cells after COVID-19. Background on the study: For post-vaccine samples, collection took place a median around 73 days after dose two, ranging from 14 to 241.

The CDR3 is 15 residues long. Germline-derived CDR1 and CDR2 are MNHNS and SASEGT. V was shortened by 5 bases and J by 1 base, with 12 bases between the two germline ends. Dates of positive PCR ran from March to December 2020, before US Alpha, Beta and Delta variants. Points from the study as a whole: Relatively few convalescent patients were studied, without early post-infection timepoints. Convalescent patients had a median 86.3% of post-vaccine SARS-CoV-2-reactive clones that were detected only after vaccination, not before it.

TCRdb fed the PCR reads into MiXCR, producing one record per CDR3 protein. This table holds approximately 20,000 distinct CDR3 sequences, around two thirds found once. About this clonotype: Its antigen is not identified.

The sequence derives from a human donor who had recovered from COVID-19. The chain recombines TRBV6-1 with TRBJ2-1; D is tentatively TRBD1 or TRBD2 (5 bases each). The sample consisted of CD4+ T cells from blood, taken before SARS-CoV-2 vaccination. Here the CDR3 reads CASSTLGESYNEQFF. The DNA for the CDR3 is TGTGCCAGCAGTACGCTGGGGGAATCCTACAATGAGCAGTTCTTC.